The present T cell receptor beta chain was sequenced within a study of blood T cell repertoires in COVID-19. On the study more broadly: The analysed material was cDNA or gDNA that came from T cells, B-cell-depleted T cells, or PBMCs.

The trim removed 1 base at V and 2 bases at J, leaving 8 bases unmatched. Germline V gene lookup returns CDR1 PRHDT and CDR2 FYEKMQ (reference sequence). The CDR3 loop spans 16 amino acids. Under the authors' procedure: Researchers report that nucleated cell counts were estimated from reference gene primer amplification. TCRdb keeps only in-frame clones here, not all; method: immunoSEQ multiplex PCR. The V and J calls and the clone size are those of that table, but D and trimming were determined from the DNA. Of about 210,000 clones detected, around 88% appear once; the ten largest clones hold 2.5% to 3%.

This clonotype was sampled from a middle-aged man with active or convalescent COVID-19. Sequencing used peripheral blood. The chain links TRBV13 to TRBJ2-7; 7 bases match TRBD1. The CDR3 DNA reads TGTGCCAGCAGCTTAGCTCTCGACAGGGCTCCCTACGAGCAGTACTTC. It yields the protein CASSLALDRAPYEQYF.